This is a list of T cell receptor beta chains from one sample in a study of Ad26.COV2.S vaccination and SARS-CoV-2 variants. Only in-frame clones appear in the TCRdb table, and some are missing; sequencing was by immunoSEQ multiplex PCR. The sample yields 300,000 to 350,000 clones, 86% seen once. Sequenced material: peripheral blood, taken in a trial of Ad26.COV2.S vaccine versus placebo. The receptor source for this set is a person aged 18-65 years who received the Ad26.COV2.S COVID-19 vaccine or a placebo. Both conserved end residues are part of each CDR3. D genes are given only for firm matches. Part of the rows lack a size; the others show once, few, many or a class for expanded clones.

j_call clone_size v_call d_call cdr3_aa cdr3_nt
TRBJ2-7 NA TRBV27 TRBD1 CASSRTGAREQYF TGTGCCAGCAGTAGGACAGGGGCGCGCGAGCAGTACTTC
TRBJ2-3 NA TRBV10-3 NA CAGGREDTQYF TGTGCCGGAGGTAGGGAAGATACGCAGTATTTT
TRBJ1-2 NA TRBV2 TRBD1 CAPHQVTDRASNYGYTF TGTGCCCCCCACCAAGTCACAGACAGGGCCTCTAACTATGGCTACACCTTC
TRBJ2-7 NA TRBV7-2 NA CASSLPSSAAYEQYF TGTGCCAGCAGCTTACCCTCTAGCGCGGCCTACGAGCAGTACTTC
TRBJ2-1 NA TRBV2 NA CASSVYRSYNEQFF TGTGCCAGCAGTGTTTACAGGTCCTACAATGAGCAGTTCTTC
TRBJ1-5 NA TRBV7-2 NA CASSFTWEGQPQHF TGTGCCAGCAGCTTTACCTGGGAGGGTCAGCCCCAGCATTTT
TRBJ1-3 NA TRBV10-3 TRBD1 CAISGGDRATSSGNTIYF TGTGCCATCAGTGGGGGTGACAGGGCCACAAGCTCTGGAAACACCATATATTTT
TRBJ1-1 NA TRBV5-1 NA CASSLAGRPPEAFF TGCGCCAGCAGCTTGGCTGGGAGGCCCCCTGAAGCTTTCTTT
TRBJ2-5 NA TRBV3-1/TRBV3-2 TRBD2 CASSKGLGQAGKPQRGWTQYF TGTGCCAGCAGCAAGGGTCTTGGTCAAGCGGGGAAACCACAACGGGGATGGACCCAGTACTTC
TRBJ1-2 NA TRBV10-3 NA CAISGPDLDYGYTF TGTGCCATCAGTGGCCCGGATTTGGACTATGGCTACACCTTC
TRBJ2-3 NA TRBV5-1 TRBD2 CASGNSGGGDTQYF TGCGCCAGCGGTAATAGCGGGGGCGGCGATACGCAGTATTTT
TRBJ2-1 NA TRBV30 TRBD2 CAWSTGGLAGFEQFF TGTGCCTGGAGTACCGGGGGACTAGCGGGGTTTGAGCAGTTCTTC
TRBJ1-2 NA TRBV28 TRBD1 CASSRQGANGYTF TGTGCCAGCAGCCGACAGGGGGCGAATGGCTACACCTTC
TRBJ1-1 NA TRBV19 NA CASSPGASQKNTEAFF TGTGCCAGTAGTCCCGGGGCCAGCCAAAAAAACACTGAAGCTTTCTTT
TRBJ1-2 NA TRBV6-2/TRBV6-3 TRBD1 CASSKGTGYGYTF TGTGCCAGCAGCAAGGGGACAGGGTATGGCTACACCTTC
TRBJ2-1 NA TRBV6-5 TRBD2 CASTERGEVNEQFF TGTGCCAGCACCGAGCGGGGGGAGGTCAATGAGCAGTTCTTC
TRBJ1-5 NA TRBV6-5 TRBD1 CASRRGLKQPQHF TGTGCCAGCAGGAGGGGGCTCAAACAGCCCCAGCATTTT
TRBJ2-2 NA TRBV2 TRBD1 CASIGQGGTGELFF TGTGCCAGCATCGGACAGGGGGGCACCGGGGAGCTGTTTTTT
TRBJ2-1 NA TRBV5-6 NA CASSLVSTEQFF TGTGCCAGCAGCTTGGTATCGACCGAGCAGTTCTTC
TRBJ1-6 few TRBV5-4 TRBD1 CASSKGQGGISPLHF TGTGCCAGCAGTAAGGGACAGGGAGGCATATCACCCCTCCACTTT
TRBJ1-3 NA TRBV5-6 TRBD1 CASSLGQGAYTIYF TGTGCCAGCAGCTTGGGACAGGGGGCCTACACCATATATTTT
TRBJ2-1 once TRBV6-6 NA CASSPAGRGGGDYRDNEQFF TGTGCCAGCAGCCCAGCGGGGAGGGGAGGGGGTGACTACCGCGATAATGAGCAGTTCTTC
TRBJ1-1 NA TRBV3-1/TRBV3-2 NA CASSQGPNGAFF TGTGCCAGCAGCCAAGGGCCCAACGGGGCTTTCTTT
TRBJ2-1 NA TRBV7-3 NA CASSLYSYNEQFF TGTGCCAGCAGCTTATACTCCTACAATGAGCAGTTCTTC
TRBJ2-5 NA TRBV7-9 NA CASSLDSGGGEETQYF TGTGCCAGCAGCTTAGACTCTGGAGGGGGGGAGGAGACCCAGTACTTC
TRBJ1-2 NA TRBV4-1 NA CASSQGAGLFGYTF TGCGCCAGCAGCCAAGGGGCAGGGCTATTCGGCTACACCTTC
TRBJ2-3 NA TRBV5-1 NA CASSTQDRGLSQTQYF TGCGCCAGCAGCACTCAAGATCGGGGCCTCTCCCAGACGCAGTATTTT
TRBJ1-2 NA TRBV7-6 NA CASGGGINYGYTF TGTGCCAGCGGGGGGGGAATTAACTATGGCTACACCTTC
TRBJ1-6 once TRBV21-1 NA CASSKWTRPLHF TGTGCCAGCAGCAAATGGACAAGACCCCTCCACTTT
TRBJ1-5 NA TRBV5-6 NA CASSLHPGQPQHF TGTGCCAGCAGCTTGCACCCTGGGCAGCCCCAGCATTTT
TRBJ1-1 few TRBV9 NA CASSPPGSPVLRNTEAFF TGTGCCAGCAGCCCCCCAGGCAGCCCAGTATTAAGAAACACTGAAGCTTTCTTT
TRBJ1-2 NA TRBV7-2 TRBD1 CASSRDREGGYTF TGTGCCAGCAGCCGGGACAGGGAGGGCGGCTACACCTTC
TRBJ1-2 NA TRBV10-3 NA CAISPQGGRGNYGYTF TGTGCCATCAGCCCACAGGGAGGGAGGGGAAACTATGGCTACACCTTC
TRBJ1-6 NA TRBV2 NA CASSERDPENASPLHF TGTGCCAGCAGTGAAAGGGACCCTGAAAATGCTTCACCCCTCCACTTT
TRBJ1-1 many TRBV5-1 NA CASSLNGLDTEAFF TGCGCCAGCAGCTTGAACGGGTTAGACACTGAAGCTTTCTTT
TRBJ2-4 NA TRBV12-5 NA CASGLALHQGNKNIQYF TGTGCTAGTGGTTTAGCCCTCCACCAGGGGAACAAAAACATTCAGTACTTC
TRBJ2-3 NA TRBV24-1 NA CATSDSRGADTQYF TGTGCCACCAGTGATTCCAGGGGCGCAGATACGCAGTATTTT
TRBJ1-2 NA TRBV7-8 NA CASSLDRQGGGYTF TGTGCCAGCAGCTTAGATAGGCAGGGAGGAGGCTACACCTTC
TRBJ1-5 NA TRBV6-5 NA CASSYSWDINQPQHF TGTGCCAGCAGTTACTCGTGGGATATCAATCAGCCCCAGCATTTT
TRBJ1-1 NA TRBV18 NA CASSPKDSLNTEAFF TGTGCCAGCTCACCGAAGGACAGCTTGAACACTGAAGCTTTCTTT
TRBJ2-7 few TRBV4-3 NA CASSQEWGVLSYEQYF TGCGCCAGCAGCCAAGAGTGGGGGGTGCTCTCCTACGAGCAGTACTTC
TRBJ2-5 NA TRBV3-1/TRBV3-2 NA CASSQSRSGLLKGTQYF TGTGCCAGCAGCCAATCACGATCGGGCCTGCTTAAGGGGACCCAGTACTTC
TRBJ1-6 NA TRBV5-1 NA CASSLGLDLYNSPLHF TGCGCCAGCAGCTTGGGTTTGGATCTCTATAATTCACCCCTCCACTTT
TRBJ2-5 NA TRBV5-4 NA CASSKTGLQETQYF TGTGCCAGCAGCAAAACAGGACTGCAAGAGACCCAGTACTTC
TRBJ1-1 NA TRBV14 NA CASSPPGGLNTEAFF TGTGCCAGCAGCCCCCCCGGGGGTCTGAACACTGAAGCTTTCTTT
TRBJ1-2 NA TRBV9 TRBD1 CASSPGGGQGNGYTF TGTGCCAGCAGCCCCGGGGGGGGACAGGGCAATGGCTACACCTTC
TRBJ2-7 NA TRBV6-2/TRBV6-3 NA CASSLPAVGSYYEQYF TGTGCCAGCAGCCTTCCAGCGGTCGGGTCGTACTACGAGCAGTACTTC
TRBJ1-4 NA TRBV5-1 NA CASSLGQTNEKLFF TGCGCCAGCAGCTTGGGTCAGACTAATGAAAAACTGTTTTTT
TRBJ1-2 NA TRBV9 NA CASSVTQSLVYGYTF TGTGCCAGCAGCGTAACACAGTCCCTAGTCTATGGCTACACCTTC
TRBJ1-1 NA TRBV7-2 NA CASSLERYTEAFF TGTGCCAGCAGCTTAGAAAGGTACACTGAAGCTTTCTTT
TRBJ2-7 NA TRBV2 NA CASSERYEQYF TGTGCCAGCAGTGAGAGGTACGAGCAGTACTTC
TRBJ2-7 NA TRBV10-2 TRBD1 CASSGWTGTPYEQYF TGCGCCAGCAGTGGATGGACAGGAACCCCCTACGAGCAGTACTTC
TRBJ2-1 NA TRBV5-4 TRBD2 CASSLRREDEQFF TGTGCCAGCAGCTTGAGGCGGGAGGATGAGCAGTTCTTC
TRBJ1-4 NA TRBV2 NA CASSPSREGEKLFF TGTGCCAGCAGTCCCTCTCGGGAGGGTGAAAAACTGTTTTTT